The entry below describes one TCR beta chain. TCRdb's table, derived via immunoSEQ multiplex PCR, lists solely in-frame clones and lacks some. The sample has approximately 310,000 clones, 75% to 90% seen once. The sample is drawn from a study of blood T cell repertoires in COVID-19. At the level of the study: T cells, B-cell-depleted T cells, or PBMCs provided the cDNA or gDNA that served as material.

Ages ranged from about 18 to 89 years, with residence in around 24 US areas. Researchers sorted participants into cohorts using their self-reported clinical history. The CDR3 runs to 14 residues. V shed 4 bases and J shed 0 bases, with 9 bases lying between them. Germline assignment: CDR1 SGHDN and CDR2 FVKESK. The chain is built from TRBV14 and TRBJ1-2; a possible D gene is TRBD1 (5 bases). Material for sequencing was PBMCs or T cells enriched from blood (not recorded which). The receptor was isolated from a man aged 30-40 years who had recovered from COVID-19. This CDR3 is CASSPRGSNYGYTF. The CDR3 DNA is TGTGCCAGCAGCCCAAGGGGCTCTAACTATGGCTACACCTTC.